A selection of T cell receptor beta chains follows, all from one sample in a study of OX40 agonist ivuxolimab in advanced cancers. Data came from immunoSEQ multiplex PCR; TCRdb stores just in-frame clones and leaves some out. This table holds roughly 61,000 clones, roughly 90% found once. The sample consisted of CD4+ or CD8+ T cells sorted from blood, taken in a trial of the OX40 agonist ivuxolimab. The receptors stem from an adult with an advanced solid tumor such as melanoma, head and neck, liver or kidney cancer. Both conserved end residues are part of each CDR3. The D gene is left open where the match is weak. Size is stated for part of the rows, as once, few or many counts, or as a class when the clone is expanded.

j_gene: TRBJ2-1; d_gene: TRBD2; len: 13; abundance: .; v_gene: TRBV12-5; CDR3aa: CASGLVLAGGPFF; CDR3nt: TGTGCTAGTGGTTTGGTACTAGCGGGGGGTCCGTTCTTC
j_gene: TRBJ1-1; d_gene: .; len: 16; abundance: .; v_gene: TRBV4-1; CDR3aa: CASSQDPVRGNTEAFF; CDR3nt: TGCGCCAGCAGCCAAGATCCAGTAAGAGGGAACACTGAAGCTTTCTTT
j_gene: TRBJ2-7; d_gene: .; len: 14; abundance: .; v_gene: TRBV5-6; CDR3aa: CASSLSLAVYEQYF; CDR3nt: TGTGCCAGCAGCTTGAGTCTAGCTGTCTACGAGCAGTACTTC
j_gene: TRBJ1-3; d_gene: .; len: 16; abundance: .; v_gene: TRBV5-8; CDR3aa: CASRRPGQVSGNTIYF; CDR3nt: TGTGCCAGCAGACGACCGGGACAAGTCTCTGGAAACACCATATATTTT
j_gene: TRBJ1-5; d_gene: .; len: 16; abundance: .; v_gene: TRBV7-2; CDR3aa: CASSLFARGSNQPQHF; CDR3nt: TGTGCCAGCAGCTTATTCGCCAGGGGTAGCAATCAGCCCCAGCATTTT
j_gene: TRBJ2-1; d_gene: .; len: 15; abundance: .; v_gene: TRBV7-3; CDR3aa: CASSLHIGGSNEQFF; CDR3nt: TGTGCCAGCAGCTTACATATAGGGGGAAGCAATGAGCAGTTCTTC
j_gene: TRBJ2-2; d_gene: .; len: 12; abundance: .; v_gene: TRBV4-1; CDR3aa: CASRWETGELFF; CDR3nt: TGCGCCAGCAGATGGGAAACCGGGGAGCTGTTTTTT
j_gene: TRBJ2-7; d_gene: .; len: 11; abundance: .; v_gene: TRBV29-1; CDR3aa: CSVVGGDQDYF; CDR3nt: TGCAGCGTTGTTGGGGGCGATCAGGATTATTTC
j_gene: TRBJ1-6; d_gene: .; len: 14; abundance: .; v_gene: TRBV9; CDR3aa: CASSADFSNSPLHF; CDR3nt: TGTGCCAGCAGCGCGGATTTCTCGAATTCACCCCTCCACTTT
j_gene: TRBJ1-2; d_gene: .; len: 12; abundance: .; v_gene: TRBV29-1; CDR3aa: CSAEGRDYGYTF; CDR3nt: TGCAGCGCCGAGGGCAGGGACTATGGCTACACCTTC
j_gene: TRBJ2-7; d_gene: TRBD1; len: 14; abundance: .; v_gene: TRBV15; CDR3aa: CATSPGQETYEQYF; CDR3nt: TGTGCCACCAGCCCGGGACAGGAGACCTACGAGCAGTACTTC
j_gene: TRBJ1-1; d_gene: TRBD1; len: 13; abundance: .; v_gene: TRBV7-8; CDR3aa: CASRLGQTTEAFF; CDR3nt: TGTGCCAGCAGGCTGGGACAGACTACCGAAGCTTTCTTT
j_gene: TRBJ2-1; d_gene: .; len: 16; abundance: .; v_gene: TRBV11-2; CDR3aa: CASSLAGGLLYNEQFF; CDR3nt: TGTGCCAGCAGCTTAGCCGGGGGGCTCCTCTACAATGAGCAGTTCTTC
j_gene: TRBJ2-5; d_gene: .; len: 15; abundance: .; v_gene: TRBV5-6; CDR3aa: CASSLLDSWGETQYF; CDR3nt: TGTGCCAGCAGCTTGTTGGACAGTTGGGGGGAGACCCAGTACTTC
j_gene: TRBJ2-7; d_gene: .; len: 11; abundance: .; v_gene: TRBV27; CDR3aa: CASSYSHEQYF; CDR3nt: TGTGCCAGCAGTTACTCCCACGAGCAGTACTTC
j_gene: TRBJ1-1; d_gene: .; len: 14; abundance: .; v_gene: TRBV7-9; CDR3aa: CASSLPGRSTEAFF; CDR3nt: TGTGCCAGCAGCTTACCGGGCCGGAGTACTGAAGCTTTCTTT
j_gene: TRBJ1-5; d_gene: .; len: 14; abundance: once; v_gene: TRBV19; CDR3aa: CASSMVAVNQPQHF; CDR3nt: TGTGCCAGTAGTATGGTAGCGGTCAATCAGCCCCAGCATTTT
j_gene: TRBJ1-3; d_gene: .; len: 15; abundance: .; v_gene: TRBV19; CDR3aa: CASRIQDHSGNTIYF; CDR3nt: TGTGCCAGTAGGATTCAGGACCACTCTGGAAACACCATATATTTT
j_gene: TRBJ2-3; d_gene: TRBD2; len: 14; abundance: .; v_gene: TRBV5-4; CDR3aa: CASSLSGGADTQYF; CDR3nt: TGTGCCAGCAGCTTAAGCGGGGGGGCAGATACGCAGTATTTT
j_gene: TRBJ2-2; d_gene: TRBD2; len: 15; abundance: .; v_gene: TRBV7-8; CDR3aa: CASSSWGGNTGELFF; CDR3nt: TGTGCCAGCAGCTCCTGGGGGGGGAACACCGGGGAGCTGTTTTTT
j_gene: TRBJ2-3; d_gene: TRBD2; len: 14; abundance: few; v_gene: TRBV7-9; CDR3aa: CASSQTSGTDTQYF; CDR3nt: TGTGCCAGCAGCCAGACTAGCGGCACAGATACGCAGTATTTT
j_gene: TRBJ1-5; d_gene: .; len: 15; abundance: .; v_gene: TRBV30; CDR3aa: CAWSVGQYSNQPQHF; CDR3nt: TGTGCCTGGAGTGTAGGACAGTATAGCAATCAGCCCCAGCATTTT
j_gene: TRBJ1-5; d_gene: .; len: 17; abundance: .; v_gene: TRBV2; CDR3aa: CAWNPDSLLGSNQPQHF; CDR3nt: TGTGCCTGGAACCCGGACAGCCTCTTAGGCAGCAATCAGCCCCAGCATTTT
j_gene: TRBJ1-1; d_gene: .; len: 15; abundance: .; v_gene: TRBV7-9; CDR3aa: CASSYTDSMNTEAFF; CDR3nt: TGTGCCAGCAGCTATACCGACAGCATGAACACTGAAGCTTTCTTT
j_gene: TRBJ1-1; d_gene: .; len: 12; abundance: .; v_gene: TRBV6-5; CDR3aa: CASRNPNTEAFF; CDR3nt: TGTGCCAGCAGAAACCCCAACACTGAAGCTTTCTTT
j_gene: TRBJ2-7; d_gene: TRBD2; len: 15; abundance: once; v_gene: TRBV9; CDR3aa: CASSPLAESTYEQYF; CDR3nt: TGTGCCAGCAGCCCCCTAGCGGAATCAACCTACGAGCAGTACTTC
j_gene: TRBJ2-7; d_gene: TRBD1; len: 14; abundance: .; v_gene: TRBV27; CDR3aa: CASSPRDSSYEQYF; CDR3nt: TGTGCCAGCAGTCCTCGGGACAGCTCCTACGAGCAGTACTTC
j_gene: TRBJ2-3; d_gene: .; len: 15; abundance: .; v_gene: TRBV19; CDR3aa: CASSIRDPSTDTQYF; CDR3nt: TGTGCCAGTAGTATAAGGGACCCCAGCACAGATACGCAGTATTTT
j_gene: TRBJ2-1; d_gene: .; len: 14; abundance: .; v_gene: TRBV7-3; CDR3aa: CASSPLGGTDEQFF; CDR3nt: TGTGCCAGCAGCCCCTTGGGTGGGACGGATGAGCAGTTCTTC
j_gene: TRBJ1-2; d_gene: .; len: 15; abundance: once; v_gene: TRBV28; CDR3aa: CASSLRRGPYYGYTF; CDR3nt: TGTGCCAGCAGTTTAAGGAGAGGACCCTACTATGGCTACACCTTC
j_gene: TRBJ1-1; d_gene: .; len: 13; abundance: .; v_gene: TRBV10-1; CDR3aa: CASRDTLNTEAFF; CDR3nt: TGCGCCAGCAGAGACACCTTGAACACTGAAGCTTTCTTT
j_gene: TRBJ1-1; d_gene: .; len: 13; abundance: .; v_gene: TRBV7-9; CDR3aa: CASSLAMNTEAFF; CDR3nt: TGTGCCAGCAGCTTGGCAATGAACACTGAAGCTTTCTTT
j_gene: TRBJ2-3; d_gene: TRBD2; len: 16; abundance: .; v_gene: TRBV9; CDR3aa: CASSARLAGGLNTQYF; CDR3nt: TGTGCCAGCAGCGCGCGACTAGCGGGGGGGCTAAATACGCAGTATTTT
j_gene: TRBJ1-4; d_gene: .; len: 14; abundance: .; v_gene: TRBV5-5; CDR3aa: CASSVTPTEEKLFF; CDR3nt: TGTGCCAGCAGCGTGACACCAACGGAAGAAAAACTGTTTTTT
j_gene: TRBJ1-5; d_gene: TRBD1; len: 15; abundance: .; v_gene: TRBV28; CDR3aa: CATSGPTGAGEPQHF; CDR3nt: TGTGCCACCTCGGGACCGACAGGGGCCGGCGAGCCCCAGCATTTT
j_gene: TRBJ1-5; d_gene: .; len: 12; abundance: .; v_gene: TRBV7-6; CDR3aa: CASSSSGQPQHF; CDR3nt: TGTGCCAGCAGCTCCTCTGGGCAGCCCCAGCATTTT
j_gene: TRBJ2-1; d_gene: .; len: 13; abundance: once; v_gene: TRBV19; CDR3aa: CASNPRGDNEQFF; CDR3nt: TGTGCCAGCAACCCACGAGGGGACAATGAGCAGTTCTTC
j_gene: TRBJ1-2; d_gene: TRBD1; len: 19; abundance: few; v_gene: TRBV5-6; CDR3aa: CASSLYEPLDRDREYGYTF; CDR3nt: TGTGCCAGCAGCTTGTATGAACCCCTAGACCGGGACAGGGAATATGGCTACACCTTC
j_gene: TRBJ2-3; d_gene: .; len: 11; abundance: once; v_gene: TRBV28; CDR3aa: CASSLLDTQYF; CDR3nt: TGTGCCAGCAGTTTACTAGATACGCAGTATTTT
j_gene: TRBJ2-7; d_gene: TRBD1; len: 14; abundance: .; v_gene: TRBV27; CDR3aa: CASRNRGELYEQYF; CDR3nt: TGTGCCAGCAGGAACAGGGGTGAGCTTTACGAGCAGTACTTC
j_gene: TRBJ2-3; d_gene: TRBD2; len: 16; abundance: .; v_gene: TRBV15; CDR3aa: CATSRGDGGGTDTQYF; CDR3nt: TGTGCCACCAGCAGAGGGGACGGCGGGGGAACAGATACGCAGTATTTT
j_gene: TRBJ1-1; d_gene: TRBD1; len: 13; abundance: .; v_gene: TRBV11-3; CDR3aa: CASSLAGTAEAFF; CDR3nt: TGTGCCAGCAGCTTAGCAGGGACAGCCGAAGCTTTCTTT
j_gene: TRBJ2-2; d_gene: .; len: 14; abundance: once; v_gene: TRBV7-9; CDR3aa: CASSVVANTGELFF; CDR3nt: TGTGCCAGCAGCGTGGTGGCGAACACCGGGGAGCTGTTTTTT
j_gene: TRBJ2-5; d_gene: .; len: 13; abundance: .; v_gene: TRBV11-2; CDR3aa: CASSLEQSQTQYF; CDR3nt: TGTGCCAGCAGCTTAGAGCAATCCCAGACCCAGTACTTC
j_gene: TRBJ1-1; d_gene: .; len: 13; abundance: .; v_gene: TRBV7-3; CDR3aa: CASRLGASTEAFF; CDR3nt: TGTGCCAGCAGATTGGGGGCGAGTACTGAAGCTTTCTTT
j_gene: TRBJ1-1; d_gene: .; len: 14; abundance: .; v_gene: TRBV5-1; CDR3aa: CASSPGGGRPEAFF; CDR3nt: TGCGCCAGCAGCCCCGGCGGAGGGAGGCCTGAAGCTTTCTTT
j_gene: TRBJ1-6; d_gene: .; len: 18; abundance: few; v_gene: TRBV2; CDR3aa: CASSESQVTFSYNSPLHF; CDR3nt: TGTGCCAGCAGTGAAAGCCAGGTCACGTTCTCCTATAATTCACCCCTCCACTTT
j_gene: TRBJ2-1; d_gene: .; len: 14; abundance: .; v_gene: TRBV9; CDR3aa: CASSVRTENNEQFF; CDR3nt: TGTGCCAGCAGCGTCCGGACCGAGAACAATGAGCAGTTCTTC
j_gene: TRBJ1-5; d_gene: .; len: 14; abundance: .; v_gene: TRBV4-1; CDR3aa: CASSGHYSNQPQHF; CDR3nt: TGCGCCAGCAGCGGGCACTATAGCAATCAGCCCCAGCATTTT
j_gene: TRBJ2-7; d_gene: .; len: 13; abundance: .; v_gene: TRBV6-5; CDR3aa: CASSLTGTYEQYF; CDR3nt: TGTGCCAGCAGTTTAACAGGGACGTACGAGCAGTACTTC
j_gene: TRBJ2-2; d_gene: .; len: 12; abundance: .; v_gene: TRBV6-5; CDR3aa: CASRGFTGELFF; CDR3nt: TGTGCCAGCAGGGGCTTCACCGGGGAGCTGTTTTTT
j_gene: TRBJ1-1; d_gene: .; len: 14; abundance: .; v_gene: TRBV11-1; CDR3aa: CASSLVSMNTEAFF; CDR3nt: TGTGCCAGCAGCTTAGTTTCCATGAACACTGAAGCTTTCTTT
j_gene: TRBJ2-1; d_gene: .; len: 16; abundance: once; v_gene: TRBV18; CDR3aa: CASSPPPGSTYNEQFF; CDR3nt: TGTGCCAGCTCACCACCTCCGGGAAGCACCTACAATGAGCAGTTCTTC
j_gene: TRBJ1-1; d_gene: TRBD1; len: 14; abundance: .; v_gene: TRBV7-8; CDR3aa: CASSLGTGDTEAFF; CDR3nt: TGTGCCAGCAGCTTAGGGACAGGGGACACTGAAGCTTTCTTT